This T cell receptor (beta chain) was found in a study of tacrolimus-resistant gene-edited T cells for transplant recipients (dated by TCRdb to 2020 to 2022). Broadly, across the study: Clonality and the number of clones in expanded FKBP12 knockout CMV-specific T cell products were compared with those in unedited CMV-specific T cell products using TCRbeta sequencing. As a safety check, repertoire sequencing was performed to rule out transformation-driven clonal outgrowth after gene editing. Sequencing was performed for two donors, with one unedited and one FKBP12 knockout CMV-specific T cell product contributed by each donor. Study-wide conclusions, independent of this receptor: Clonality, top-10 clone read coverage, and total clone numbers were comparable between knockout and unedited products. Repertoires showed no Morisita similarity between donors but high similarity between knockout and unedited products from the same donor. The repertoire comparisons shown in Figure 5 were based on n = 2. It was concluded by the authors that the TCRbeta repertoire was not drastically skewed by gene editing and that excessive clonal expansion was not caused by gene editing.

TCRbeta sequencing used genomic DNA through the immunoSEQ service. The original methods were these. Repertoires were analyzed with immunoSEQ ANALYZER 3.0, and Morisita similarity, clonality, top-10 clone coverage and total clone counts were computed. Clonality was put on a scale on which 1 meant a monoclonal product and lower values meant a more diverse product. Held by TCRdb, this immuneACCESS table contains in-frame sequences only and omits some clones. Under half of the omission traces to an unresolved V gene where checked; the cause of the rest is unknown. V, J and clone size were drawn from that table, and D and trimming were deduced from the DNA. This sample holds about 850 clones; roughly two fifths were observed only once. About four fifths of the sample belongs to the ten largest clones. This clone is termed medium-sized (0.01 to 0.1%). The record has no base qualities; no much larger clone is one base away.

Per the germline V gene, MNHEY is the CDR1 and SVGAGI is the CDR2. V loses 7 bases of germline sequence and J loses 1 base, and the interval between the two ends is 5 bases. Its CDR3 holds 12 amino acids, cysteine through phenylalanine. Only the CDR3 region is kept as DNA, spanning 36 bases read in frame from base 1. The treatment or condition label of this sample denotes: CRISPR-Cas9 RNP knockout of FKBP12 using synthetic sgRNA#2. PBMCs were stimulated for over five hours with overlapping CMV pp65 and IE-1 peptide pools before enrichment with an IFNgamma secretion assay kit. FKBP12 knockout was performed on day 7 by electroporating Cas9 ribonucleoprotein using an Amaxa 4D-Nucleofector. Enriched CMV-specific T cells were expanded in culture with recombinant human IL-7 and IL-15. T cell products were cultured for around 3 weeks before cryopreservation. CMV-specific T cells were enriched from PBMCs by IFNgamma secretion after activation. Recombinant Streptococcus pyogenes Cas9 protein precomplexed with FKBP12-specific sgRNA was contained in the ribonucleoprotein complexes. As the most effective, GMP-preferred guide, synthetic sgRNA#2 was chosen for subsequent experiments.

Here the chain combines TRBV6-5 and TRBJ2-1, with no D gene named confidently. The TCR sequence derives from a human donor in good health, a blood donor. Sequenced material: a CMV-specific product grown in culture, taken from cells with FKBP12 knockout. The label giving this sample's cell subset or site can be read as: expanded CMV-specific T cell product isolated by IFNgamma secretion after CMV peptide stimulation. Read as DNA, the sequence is TGTGCCAGCATGTGGTCCTACAATGAGCAGTTCTTC. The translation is CASMWSYNEQFF.